The 2 T cell receptor beta chains below all came from one sample that was sequenced in a study of chemoradiotherapy in HPV16-positive cancers. Assay: immunoSEQ multiplex PCR; the TCRdb copy retains only in-frame clones and omits some. The data show about 1,800 clones, with around 84% seen just once and roughly 10% held by the top ten. Sequenced here: tumor tissue, sampled from a patient who underwent chemoradiotherapy. The receptors derive from a human donor with HPV-associated anogenital cancer.

The genes are TRBV9 and TRBJ1-1; tentatively, D is TRBD1 (5 bases). The germline gives CDR1 SGDLS, CDR2 YYNGEE. The CDR3 loop spans 14 amino acids. The V end was cut by 4 bases, the J end by 4 bases, with 14 bases between. CDR3: CASSYGTEGTEAFF. DNA of the CDR3: TGTGCCAGCAGCTACGGGACGGAGGGCACTGAAGCTTTCTTT.

The CDR3 sequence: CASSEAGGTDTQYF. The CDR3 DNA sequence: TGTGCCAGCAGTGAAGCGGGGGGCACAGATACGCAGTATTTT. This chain uses TRBV6-4 with TRBJ2-3, with TRBD2 matching over 8 bases. V gave up 3 bases and J gave up 1 base; unmatched junction bases: 0. The germline V gene has CDR1 MRHNA and CDR2 SNTAGT. The CDR3 loop spans 14 amino acids.